One T cell receptor (beta chain) is described in this entry. V gave up 5 bases and J gave up 0 bases; unmatched junction bases: 11. The length of the CDR3 is 18 residues. The data were obtained in a study of T cells in Graves' hyperthyroidism and ophthalmopathy. The cohort's ophthalmopathy patients, a group with duration under 3 months, had a Clinical Activity Score of at least 3 and a NOSPECS grade of at least 4. Uncontrolled infection, other autoimmune disease, pregnancy or lactation disqualified patients from enrolment. Authors of the study amplified TCR beta CDR3 regions from RNA transcripts. The HTBI primer set was used in a first-round RT-PCR of the TCR CDR3. MiXCR, run by TCRdb on the multiplex PCR reads, gives a single entry per CDR3 protein. The sample lists roughly 500,000 distinct CDR3 sequences, 20% to 25% occurring once.

The TCR originated in a woman in her seventies with Graves' ophthalmopathy. The material sequenced was blood. This chain connects TRBV12-3 or TRBV12-4 to TRBJ1-5, with 9 nucleotides matching TRBD1. The CDR3 sequence is CASSSGTGRGYSNQPQHF. The DNA of the CDR3 is TGTGCCAGCAGTAGCGGGACAGGGAGGGGGTATAGCAATCAGCCCCAGCATTTT.